The entry that follows covers one TCR beta chain sequence. Its specificity is not known. This record belongs to a study of T-cell memory formation after mild COVID-19. The overall study: Largely donor-specific TCR clusters were found. Study conclusions and caveats: Contracting clones, day 15 to 85, had balanced CD4/CD8, and later expanders favored CD4+. CM and EM subsets held most contracting CD4+ clones; EMRA held CD8+ ones.

TCRdb processed the 5' RACE reads anew with MiXCR; each CDR3 protein has one entry. The sample records around 420,000 distinct CDR3 sequences, 20% to 25% being singletons. The CDR3 runs 14 residues. Germline V gene data show CDR1 as KGHSH and CDR2 as LQKENI. The V and J ends lost 4 bases and 2 bases, in that order; junction bases with no gene match: 1. Material for sequencing was PBMCs or a T cell subset sorted from them (not recorded which). This clonotype was obtained from an adult woman who had mild COVID-19 (a few samples of this study predate the infection). Cell type and time point are not known. The chain employs TRBV18 and TRBJ2-2; 7 positions agree with TRBD1. CDR3 DNA: TGTGCCAGCTCACAGGGGGCCAACACCGGGGAGCTGTTTTTT. Its protein product is CASSQGANTGELFF.